This T cell receptor (beta chain) was captured by sequencing in a study of T cell responses to AZD1222 COVID-19 vaccine. Here immunoSEQ multiplex PCR was the method, and the copy in TCRdb shows in-frame clones only, minus some. This table holds more than 150,000 clones, over 90% found once. In regard to this clone: Its antigen remains unknown.

The V gene's germline CDR1 is ENHRY and CDR2 SYGVKD. The V end lost 4 bases, the J end lost 1 base, and 5 bases lay between the germline ends. CDR3 length: 13 residues. Study-wide points: Unmutated regions of variants are reportedly targeted by nearly half of spike-specific TCRs. At 160-218 and 743-854, vaccine-associated CD4 TCRs were dominant, and they spanned spike. White British donors predominated, females outnumbered males, and clonal diversity was possibly underestimated. Only a handful of AZD1222 recipients were seropositive at baseline.

V gene TRBV10-3 combines with J gene TRBJ1-5; no clear D. This TCR came from an adult who received the AZD1222 COVID-19 vaccine. The sequencing used peripheral blood, collected 28 days after the second AZD1222 dose. The CDR3 DNA reads as TGTGCCATCAGTGGGGCGAGCAATCAGCCCCAGCATTTT. Encoded protein: CAISGASNQPQHF.